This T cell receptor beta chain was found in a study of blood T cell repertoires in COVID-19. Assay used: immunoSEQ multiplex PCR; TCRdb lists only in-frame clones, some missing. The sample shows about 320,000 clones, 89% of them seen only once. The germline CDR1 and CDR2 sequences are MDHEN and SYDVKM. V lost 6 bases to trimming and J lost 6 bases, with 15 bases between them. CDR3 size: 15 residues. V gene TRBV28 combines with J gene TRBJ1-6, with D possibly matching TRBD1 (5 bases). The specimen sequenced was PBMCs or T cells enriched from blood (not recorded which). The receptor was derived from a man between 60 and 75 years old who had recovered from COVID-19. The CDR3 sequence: CASSPPGEGNSPLHF. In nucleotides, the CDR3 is TGTGCCAGCAGCCCCCCGGGGGAGGGTAATTCACCCCTCCACTTT.